The rows below give T cell receptor beta chains drawn from one sample of a study of shared clonotypes between healthy human individuals. Generated by immunoSEQ multiplex PCR, the TCRdb table keeps only in-frame clones and is missing some. Of about 960,000 clones detected, approximately 80% appear once; the ten largest clones hold about 1.5%. The sequenced material came from memory CD4+ T cells sorted from blood. These TCRs come from a young man in good health. CDR3s include the opening cysteine and the closing phenylalanine or tryptophan. Each record gives: J gene, V gene, CDR3 protein.

j_call: TRBJ2-7
v_call: TRBV12-5
cdr3_aa: CASGSGTGGLQYF

j_call: TRBJ1-5
v_call: TRBV30
cdr3_aa: CAWGDGNSNQPQHF

j_call: TRBJ2-3
v_call: TRBV5-1
cdr3_aa: CASSPGFFTDTQYF

j_call: TRBJ1-1
v_call: TRBV7-9
cdr3_aa: CASSQARVGDIAEAFF

j_call: TRBJ1-2
v_call: TRBV18
cdr3_aa: CASSPPVGGRNNYGYTF

j_call: TRBJ2-7
v_call: TRBV10-1
cdr3_aa: CASRATTGARSYEQYF

j_call: TRBJ2-1
v_call: TRBV5-1
cdr3_aa: CASSLGSGPANEQFF

j_call: TRBJ2-7
v_call: TRBV10-3
cdr3_aa: CAISGTDRGREQYF

j_call: TRBJ1-2
v_call: TRBV7-9
cdr3_aa: CASSLHSDRNYGYTF

j_call: TRBJ1-5
v_call: TRBV19
cdr3_aa: CASSSEGQGNQPQHF

j_call: TRBJ2-7
v_call: TRBV6-6
cdr3_aa: CASTRQGETVGQYF

j_call: TRBJ1-3
v_call: TRBV6-1
cdr3_aa: CATEDRDSGNTIYF

j_call: TRBJ1-6
v_call: TRBV2
cdr3_aa: CASSVQFNSPLHF

j_call: TRBJ1-1
v_call: TRBV19
cdr3_aa: CASSDTMNTEAFF

j_call: TRBJ2-7
v_call: TRBV10-1
cdr3_aa: CASSESRQGRQYF

j_call: TRBJ1-1
v_call: TRBV28
cdr3_aa: CASSPFGVEAFF

j_call: TRBJ2-3
v_call: TRBV7-9
cdr3_aa: CASNPRGSYQGDTQYF

j_call: TRBJ1-1
v_call: TRBV30
cdr3_aa: CAWKDVRAFF

j_call: TRBJ2-5
v_call: TRBV5-6
cdr3_aa: CASSLGLAGVETQYF

j_call: TRBJ1-1
v_call: TRBV30
cdr3_aa: CAWSVGVRGTEAFF

j_call: TRBJ2-2
v_call: TRBV5-1
cdr3_aa: CASSWGPLHNTGELFF

j_call: TRBJ1-3
v_call: TRBV5-4
cdr3_aa: CASSHTGSTGNTIYF

j_call: TRBJ1-1
v_call: TRBV7-9
cdr3_aa: CASSLEQGNTEAFF

j_call: TRBJ1-2
v_call: TRBV7-2
cdr3_aa: CASSWNPGILNYGYTF

j_call: TRBJ2-7
v_call: TRBV19
cdr3_aa: CASSPYPGQGAYEQYF

j_call: TRBJ1-5
v_call: TRBV5-5
cdr3_aa: CASSLDSNQPQHF

j_call: TRBJ1-1
v_call: TRBV10-3
cdr3_aa: CASRKGGFTEAFF

j_call: TRBJ2-7
v_call: TRBV6-1
cdr3_aa: CASSVGGGTYEQYF

j_call: TRBJ2-5
v_call: TRBV5-4
cdr3_aa: CASSLYSSQETQYF

j_call: TRBJ1-2
v_call: TRBV7-2
cdr3_aa: CASSLGAGTKNGYTF

j_call: TRBJ2-3
v_call: TRBV4-3
cdr3_aa: CASSPSAGRNTDTQYF

j_call: TRBJ1-3
v_call: TRBV6-1
cdr3_aa: CASSEPLGGLGGNTIYF

j_call: TRBJ1-1
v_call: TRBV29-1
cdr3_aa: CSGGGRGNTEAFF

j_call: TRBJ1-6
v_call: TRBV18
cdr3_aa: CASSPLGQGRSPLHF

j_call: TRBJ1-2
v_call: TRBV29-1
cdr3_aa: CSAITGEIGYTF

j_call: TRBJ1-1
v_call: TRBV5-1
cdr3_aa: CASSARTGGNTEAFF

j_call: TRBJ1-1
v_call: TRBV5-1
cdr3_aa: CASSLAKGLVNTEAFF

j_call: TRBJ1-1
v_call: TRBV18
cdr3_aa: CASSTDGNTEAFF

j_call: TRBJ2-7
v_call: TRBV29-1
cdr3_aa: CSVEKTSGSLDEQYF

j_call: TRBJ1-5
v_call: TRBV18
cdr3_aa: CASSPLGRSSNQPQHF

j_call: TRBJ2-7
v_call: TRBV28
cdr3_aa: CASSSGAYEQYF

j_call: TRBJ2-4
v_call: TRBV4-1
cdr3_aa: CASSQDGLTGTKNIQYF

j_call: TRBJ2-1
v_call: TRBV7-2
cdr3_aa: CASSLVAGAYNEQFF

j_call: TRBJ2-2
v_call: TRBV11-2
cdr3_aa: CASSPTSRYTGELFF

j_call: TRBJ2-7
v_call: TRBV2
cdr3_aa: CASSPGLAGTHEQYF

j_call: TRBJ1-2
v_call: TRBV6-5
cdr3_aa: CASSPRTDPSYGYTF

j_call: TRBJ2-3
v_call: TRBV29-1
cdr3_aa: CSVEGTPDTQYF

j_call: TRBJ1-1
v_call: TRBV27
cdr3_aa: CASSLYGTRIGNTEAFF

j_call: TRBJ2-1
v_call: TRBV4-3
cdr3_aa: CASSYSRAGGNEQFF

j_call: TRBJ2-7
v_call: TRBV2
cdr3_aa: CASRNTGPGEQYF

j_call: TRBJ2-5
v_call: TRBV6-1
cdr3_aa: CASSSGGGQETQYF

j_call: TRBJ2-1
v_call: TRBV4-1
cdr3_aa: CASSQLAGGRRNEQFF

j_call: TRBJ2-7
v_call: TRBV5-1
cdr3_aa: CASRSGQGYEQYF